The 3 T cell receptor beta chains given below trace back to one sample, sequenced in a study of cytomegalovirus exposure and HLA in healthy donors (dated by TCRdb to the late 2010s). The library was made by the immunoSEQ multiplex PCR assay. A mixture of 60 forward primers for TCR Vbeta segments and 13 reverse primers for TCR Jbeta segments was used in the multiplex PCR. The table was pulled from immuneACCESS by TCRdb, which kept in-frame rearrangements only. Such tables lose some clones; where checked, under half of the loss comes from unresolved V genes, and the rest has no known cause. The sample data list some 150,000 clones, and approximately 85% of these were observed just once. The biggest ten clones account for about 8.1% of the sample. Sequencing was carried out using PBMCs. The receptors originated from a woman aged 50 to 60 in good health and CMV-seropositive.

V and J are TRBV18 and TRBJ2-7; 9 positions agree with TRBD2. Germline CDR1 is KGHSH and CDR2 is LQKENI. V lost 0 bases, J lost 2 bases, and 2 bases stayed unmatched. The CDR3 loop spans 15 amino acids. The CDR3, as DNA: TGTGCCAGCTCACCACCGACTAGCGGAACCTACGAGCAGTACTTC. Its protein is CASSPPTSGTYEQYF.

This sequence joins TRBV7-9 and TRBJ2-5; no clear D gene. The DNA end favors TRBJ2-7, so the J call may be wrong. Germline V gives CDR1 SEHNR, CDR2 FQNEAQ (reference sequence). The CDR3 runs to 12 residues. This CDR3 is CASSWADYEQYF. Written as DNA, the CDR3 is TGTGCCAGCAGCTGGGCAGACTACGAGCAGTACTTC.

The V gene is TRBV7-9, the J gene TRBJ2-5; D remains unclear. Trimming removed 1 base from V and 4 bases from J, with 4 bases in between. CDR3 length: 12 residues. Germline loops: CDR1 SEHNR, CDR2 FQNEAQ (reference sequence). The CDR3 protein is CASSLVGETQYF. The CDR3 region has the DNA TGTGCCAGCAGCTTAGTCGGAGAGACCCAGTACTTC.